This T cell receptor (beta chain) comes out of a study of blood T cell repertoires in COVID-19. Per the study methods: Amplification with reference gene primers provided the estimates of nucleated cell counts. Sequencing used immunoSEQ multiplex PCR; TCRdb keeps in-frame clones, though not all of them. That table gives V, J and clone size, and the DNA gave D and trimming. The table lists roughly 250,000 clones, about 90% of them singletons. Cohort placement rested on clinical history that participants reported themselves. Sequencing input: PBMCs or T cells enriched from blood (not recorded which). The receptor was derived from a human donor in a cohort exposed to, infected with or recovered from COVID-19 (not recorded which). The donor label of this sample is uncertain.

The DNA of the CDR3 is TGTGCCAGTAGTATCATGGTGGGGACAGGGCGCACTGAAGCTTTCTTT. Protein: CASSIMVGTGRTEAFF. This chain uses TRBV19 with TRBJ1-1, with 9 bases that match TRBD1. Looked up from germline, CDR1 is LNHDA and CDR2 is SQIVND (reference sequence). The CDR3 contains 16 residues. V shed 3 bases and J 4 bases; nucleotides not matched to a gene: 9. Filled out from reference TRBV19 and TRBJ1-1, the complete variable domain reads DGGITQSPKYLFRKEGQNVTLSCEQNLNHDAMYWYRQDPGQGLRLIYYSQIVNDFQKGDIAEGYSVSREKKESFPLTVTSAQKNPTAFYLCASSIMVGTGRTEAFFGQGTRLTVV.